A selection of T cell receptor beta chains follows, all from one sample in a study of technical replicates of blood from a few donors. Clones were sequenced by immunoSEQ multiplex PCR, and TCRdb holds only the in-frame ones, with some missing. Found here are tens of thousands of clones, nearly 96% of them singletons; the top ten hold 0.37%. Sequencing used T cells isolated from PBMCs. All receptors come from a human donor in good health. CDR3s include the opening cysteine and the closing phenylalanine or tryptophan. D genes are given only for firm matches. Size is stated for part of the rows, as once, few or many counts, or as a class when the clone is expanded.

clone_size	v_call	j_call	d_call	cdr3_aa	cdr3_nt
.	TRBV11-2	TRBJ2-7	TRBD1	CASSFHRGEQYF	TGTGCCAGCAGCTTTCACAGGGGAGAGCAGTACTTC
once	TRBV28	TRBJ1-2	TRBD1	CASSSQGALGYTF	TGTGCCAGCAGTTCCCAGGGGGCGCTTGGCTACACCTTC
once	TRBV4-3	TRBJ2-2	.	CASSQDVGTNTGELFF	TGCGCCAGCAGCCAAGATGTGGGCACGAACACCGGGGAGCTGTTTTTT
.	TRBV7-9	TRBJ2-7	TRBD1	CASSHRDRPYEQYF	TGTGCCAGCAGCCACCGGGACAGGCCCTACGAGCAGTACTTC
.	TRBV19	TRBJ1-1	.	CASCGDRDMNTEAFF	TGTGCCAGTTGTGGCGACAGAGACATGAACACTGAAGCTTTCTTT
.	TRBV6-5	TRBJ1-2	.	CASSFGYNYGYTF	TGTGCCAGCAGTTTCGGTTACAACTATGGCTACACCTTC
.	TRBV30	TRBJ2-7	.	CAWSYYAGPGEQYF	TGTGCCTGGAGTTACTACGCCGGCCCGGGGGAGCAGTACTTC
few	TRBV5-6	TRBJ2-3	.	CASSLRGDTSFTDTQYF	TGTGCCAGCAGCTTGCGAGGGGACACGTCCTTCACAGATACGCAGTATTTT
.	TRBV13	TRBJ2-7	.	CASSLGGVIYEQYF	TGTGCCAGCAGCTTAGGCGGGGTTATCTACGAGCAGTACTTC
.	TRBV6-5	TRBJ2-7	TRBD1	CASSVGQGHEQYF	TGTGCCAGCAGTGTGGGACAGGGTCACGAGCAGTACTTC
.	TRBV19	TRBJ1-4	TRBD1	CASTSGTGYGKLFF	TGTGCCAGTACCTCCGGGACAGGGTATGGAAAACTGTTTTTT
.	TRBV7-6	TRBJ2-2	.	CASSPLIGELFF	TGTGCCAGCAGCCCCCTAATCGGGGAGCTGTTTTTT
.	TRBV10-2	TRBJ1-1	.	CASSESWNTEAFF	TGCGCCAGCAGTGAGTCCTGGAACACTGAAGCTTTCTTT
.	TRBV5-1	TRBJ2-7	.	CASSLERHEQYF	TGCGCCAGCAGCTTGGAGCGCCACGAGCAGTACTTC
.	TRBV7-8	TRBJ2-3	TRBD2	CASSVTSGGISDTQYF	TGTGCCAGCAGCGTTACTAGCGGAGGAATCTCAGATACGCAGTATTTT
.	TRBV5-1	TRBJ2-1	TRBD2	CASSLAPSGSSYNEQFF	TGCGCCAGCAGCTTGGCCCCTAGCGGGAGCTCCTACAATGAGCAGTTCTTC
.	TRBV9	TRBJ2-1	TRBD1	CASSVGDRGLAVYNEQFF	TGTGCCAGCAGCGTAGGGGACAGGGGTCTAGCGGTCTACAATGAGCAGTTCTTC
.	TRBV2	TRBJ2-7	TRBD1	CASSEGDRGFEQYF	TGTGCCAGCAGTGAGGGGGACAGGGGGTTCGAGCAGTACTTC
.	TRBV12-5	TRBJ2-3	.	CASALKLVFGDTQYF	TGTGCTAGTGCCCTTAAACTAGTCTTCGGGGATACGCAGTATTTT
.	TRBV19	TRBJ1-1	.	CASSWLDTEAFF	TGTGCCAGTAGTTGGCTGGACACTGAAGCTTTCTTT
.	TRBV19	TRBJ2-5	.	CASSIRGRETQYF	TGTGCCAGTAGTATCAGGGGCCGGGAGACCCAGTACTTC
.	TRBV13	TRBJ1-2	TRBD1	CASSLVGTGGIYGYTF	TGTGCCAGCAGCTTGGTCGGGACAGGGGGCATCTATGGCTACACCTTC
.	TRBV5-1	TRBJ2-7	.	CASKGQGYSYEQYF	TGCGCCAGCAAAGGGCAGGGTTACTCCTACGAGCAGTACTTC
.	TRBV5-4	TRBJ2-5	TRBD2	CASSPGLAGLRETQYF	TGTGCCAGCAGCCCTGGACTAGCGGGATTACGGGAGACCCAGTACTTC
.	TRBV15	TRBJ1-5	.	CATSRDLNQPQHF	TGTGCCACCAGCAGAGATCTAAATCAGCCCCAGCATTTT
.	TRBV9	TRBJ2-2	.	CASSATAFGSRGGELFF	TGTGCCAGCAGCGCCACCGCTTTCGGGTCGCGGGGAGGGGAGCTGTTTTTT
.	TRBV7-6	TRBJ1-1	TRBD1	CASSFGTGFQAFF	TGTGCCAGCAGCTTCGGGACAGGGTTCCAAGCTTTCTTT
.	TRBV2	TRBJ1-5	.	CASSSRVGNQPQHF	TGTGCCAGCAGTAGCAGGGTGGGCAATCAGCCCCAGCATTTT
once	TRBV30	TRBJ2-7	.	CAGGANSYEQYF	TGTGCGGGGGGGGCTAACTCCTACGAGCAGTACTTC
.	TRBV9	TRBJ1-1	.	CASSRGNTEAFF	TGTGCCAGCAGCAGGGGTAACACTGAAGCTTTCTTT
.	TRBV28	TRBJ1-5	TRBD1	CASSLPGGVDSNQPQHF	TGTGCCAGCAGTTTGCCAGGGGGCGTTGATAGCAATCAGCCCCAGCATTTT